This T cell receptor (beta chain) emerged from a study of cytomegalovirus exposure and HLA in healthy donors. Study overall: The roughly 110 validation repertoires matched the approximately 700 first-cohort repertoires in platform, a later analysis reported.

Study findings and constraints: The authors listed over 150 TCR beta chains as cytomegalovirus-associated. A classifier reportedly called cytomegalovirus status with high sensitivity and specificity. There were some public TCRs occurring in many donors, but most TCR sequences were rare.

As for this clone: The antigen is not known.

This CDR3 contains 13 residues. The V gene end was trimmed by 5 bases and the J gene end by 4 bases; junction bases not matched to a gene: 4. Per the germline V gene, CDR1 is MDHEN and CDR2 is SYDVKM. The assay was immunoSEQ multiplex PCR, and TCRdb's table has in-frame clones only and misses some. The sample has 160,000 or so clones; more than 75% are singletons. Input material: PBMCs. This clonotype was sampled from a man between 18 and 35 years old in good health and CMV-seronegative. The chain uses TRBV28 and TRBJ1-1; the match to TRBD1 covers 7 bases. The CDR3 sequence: CASSMGQRTEAFF. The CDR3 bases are TGTGCCAGCAGTATGGGACAGCGCACTGAAGCTTTCTTT.